This T cell receptor beta chain originates from a study of preoperative IRX-2 immunotherapy in early breast cancer. TCRdb's table, derived via immunoSEQ multiplex PCR, lists solely in-frame clones and lacks some. The top ten hold 1.2% of the sample, which has 40,000 to 50,000 clones, roughly 77% seen once. A single count supports this clone. This sample's treatment: preoperative locoregional IRX-2 cytokine immunotherapy. Samples came from a phase Ib trial of preoperative locoregional IRX-2 cytokine immunotherapy. V was cut by 6 bases and J by 9 bases, with 17 bases left in between. The CDR3 covers 13 residues.

The rearrangement links TRBV23-1 to TRBJ1-1; no clear D gene. TRBV23-1 counts as an open reading frame of uncertain function. The sequence was collected from a human donor with breast cancer. Sample: tumor tissue, taken after IRX-2 immunotherapy. The CDR3 nucleotides read TGCGCCAGCAGCTTGGCTAGTCGCTCACAAGCTTTCTTT. Encoded protein: CASSLASRSQAFF.